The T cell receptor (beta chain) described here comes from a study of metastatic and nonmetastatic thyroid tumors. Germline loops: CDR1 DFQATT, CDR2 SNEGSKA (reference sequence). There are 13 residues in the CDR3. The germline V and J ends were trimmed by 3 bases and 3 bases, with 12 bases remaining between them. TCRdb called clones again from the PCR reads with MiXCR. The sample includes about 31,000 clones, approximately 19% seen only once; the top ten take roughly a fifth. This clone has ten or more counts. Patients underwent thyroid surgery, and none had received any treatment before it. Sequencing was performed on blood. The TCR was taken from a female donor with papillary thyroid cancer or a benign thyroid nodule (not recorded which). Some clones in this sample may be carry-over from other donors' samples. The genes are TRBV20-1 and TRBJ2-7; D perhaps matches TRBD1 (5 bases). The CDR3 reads CSASPVTDYEQYF. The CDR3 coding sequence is TGCAGTGCTAGTCCCGTGACAGACTACGAGCAGTACTTC.